The clone carrying this T cell receptor beta chain was seen many times. Antigen specificity is unknown. The source of the sample is a study of CD8 T cells in ankylosing spondylitis. Study-wide findings and caveats: The authors found the disease-linked clones to be CD8+ and relatively rare in peripheral blood. Earlier reports found some motif variants in synovial fluid and blood in reactive arthritis. Reportedly, matched ankylosing spondylitis synovial fluid was significantly enriched for disease-linked clones. Characteristic of ankylosing spondylitis blood, it appeared, was a TCR beta motif comprising several highly homologous variants.

One entry per CDR3 protein, called by TCRdb with MiXCR from the 5' RACE reads. Among fewer than 250,000 distinct CDR3 sequences listed, roughly a tenth were seen once. Trimming cost V 1 base and J 2 bases, with 8 bases left between them. Germline lookup yields CDR1 SSHAT and CDR2 FNYEAQ (reference sequence). The CDR3 loop spans 14 amino acids. The source of this sequence is a male donor with ankylosing spondylitis or in good health (not recorded which). The chain carries TRBV7-7 and TRBJ2-5; D could derive from TRBD1 or TRBD2 (5 bases each). Specimen: blood, either unsorted or a sorted T cell fraction (not recorded which). The CDR3 region is CASSLGGPQETQYF. The CDR3 region has the DNA TGTGCCAGCAGCTTAGGGGGACCTCAAGAGACCCAGTACTTC.